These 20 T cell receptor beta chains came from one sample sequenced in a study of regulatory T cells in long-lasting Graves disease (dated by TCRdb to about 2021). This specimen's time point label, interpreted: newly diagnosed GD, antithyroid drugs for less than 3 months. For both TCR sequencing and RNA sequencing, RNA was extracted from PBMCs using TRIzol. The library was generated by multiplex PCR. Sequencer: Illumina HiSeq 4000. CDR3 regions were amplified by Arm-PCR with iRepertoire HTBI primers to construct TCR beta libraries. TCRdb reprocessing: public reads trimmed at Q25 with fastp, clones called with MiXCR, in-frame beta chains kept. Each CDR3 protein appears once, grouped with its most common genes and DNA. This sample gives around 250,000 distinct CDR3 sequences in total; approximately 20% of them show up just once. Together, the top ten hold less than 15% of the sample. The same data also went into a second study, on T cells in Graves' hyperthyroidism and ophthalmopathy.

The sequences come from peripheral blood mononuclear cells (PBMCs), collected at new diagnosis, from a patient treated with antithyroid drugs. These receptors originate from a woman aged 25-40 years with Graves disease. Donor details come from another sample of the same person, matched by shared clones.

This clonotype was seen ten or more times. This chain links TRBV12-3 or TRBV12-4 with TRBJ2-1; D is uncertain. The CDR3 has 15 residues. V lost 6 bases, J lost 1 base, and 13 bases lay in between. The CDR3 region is CASSLDLGSYNEQFF. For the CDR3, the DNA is TGTGCCAGCAGCCTTGACCTGGGGTCCTACAATGAGCAGTTCTTC.

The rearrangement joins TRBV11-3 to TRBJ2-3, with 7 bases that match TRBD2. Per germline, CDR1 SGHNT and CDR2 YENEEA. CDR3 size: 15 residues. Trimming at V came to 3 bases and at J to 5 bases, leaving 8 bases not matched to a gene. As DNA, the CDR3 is TGTGCCAGCAGCTTGAGACTAGCCGGTGTAGATACGCAGTATTTT. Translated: CASSLRLAGVDTQYF.

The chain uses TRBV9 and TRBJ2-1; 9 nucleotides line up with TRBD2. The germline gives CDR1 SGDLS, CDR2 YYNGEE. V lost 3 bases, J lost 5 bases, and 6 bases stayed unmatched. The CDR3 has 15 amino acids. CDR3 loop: CASSASGRLDNEQFF. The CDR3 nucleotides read TGTGCCAGCAGCGCAAGCGGGAGGTTGGACAATGAGCAGTTCTTC.

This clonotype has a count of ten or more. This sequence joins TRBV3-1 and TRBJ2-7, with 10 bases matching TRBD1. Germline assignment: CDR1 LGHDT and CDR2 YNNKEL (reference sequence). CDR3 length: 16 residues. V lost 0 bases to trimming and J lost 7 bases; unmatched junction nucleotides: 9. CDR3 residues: CASSQDLGQGWREQYF. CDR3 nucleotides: TGTGCCAGCAGCCAAGACCTGGGACAGGGGTGGCGGGAGCAGTACTTC.

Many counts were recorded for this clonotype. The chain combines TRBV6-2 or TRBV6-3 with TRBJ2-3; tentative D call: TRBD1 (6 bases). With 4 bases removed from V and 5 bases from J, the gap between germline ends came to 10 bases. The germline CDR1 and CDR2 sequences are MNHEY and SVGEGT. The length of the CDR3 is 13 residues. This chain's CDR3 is CASSFGDKDTQYF. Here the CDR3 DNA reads TGTGCCAGCAGTTTCGGGGACAAAGATACGCAGTATTTT.

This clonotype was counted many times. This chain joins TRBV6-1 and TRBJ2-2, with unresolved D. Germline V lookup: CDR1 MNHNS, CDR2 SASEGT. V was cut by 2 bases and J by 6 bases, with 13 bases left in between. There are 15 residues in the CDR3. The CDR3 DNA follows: TGTGCCAGCAGTGAACATTGGATGGCCCCCGGGGAGCTGTTTTTT. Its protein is CASSEHWMAPGELFF.

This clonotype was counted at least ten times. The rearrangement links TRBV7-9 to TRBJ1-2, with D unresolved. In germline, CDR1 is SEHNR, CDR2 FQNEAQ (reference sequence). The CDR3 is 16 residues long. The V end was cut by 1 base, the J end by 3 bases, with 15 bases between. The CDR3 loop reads CASSLGSSGGDYGYTF. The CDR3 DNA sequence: TGTGCCAGCAGCTTAGGTTCGTCAGGCGGAGACTATGGCTACACCTTC. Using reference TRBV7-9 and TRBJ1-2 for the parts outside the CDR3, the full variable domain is DTGVSQNPRHKITKRGQNVTFRCDPISEHNRLYWYRQTLGQGPEFLTYFQNEAQLEKSRLLSDRFSAERPKGSFSTLEIQRTEQGDSAMYLCASSLGSSGGDYGYTFGSGTRLTVV.

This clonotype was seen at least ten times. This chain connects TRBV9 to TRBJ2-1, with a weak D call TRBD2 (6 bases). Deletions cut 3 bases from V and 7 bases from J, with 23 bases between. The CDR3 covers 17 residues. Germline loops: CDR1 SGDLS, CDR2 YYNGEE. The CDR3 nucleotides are TGTGCCAGCAGCGACGCCTCCTGGGACTCCTTTGGGAATGAGCAGTTCTTC. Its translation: CASSDASWDSFGNEQFF.

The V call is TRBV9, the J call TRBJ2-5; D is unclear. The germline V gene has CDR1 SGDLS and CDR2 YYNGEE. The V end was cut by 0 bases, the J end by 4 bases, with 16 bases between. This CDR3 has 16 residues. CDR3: CASSVGSRPVGETQYF. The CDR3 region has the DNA TGTGCCAGCAGCGTAGGCTCCAGGCCTGTTGGAGAGACCCAGTACTTC.

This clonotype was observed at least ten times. The CDR3 reads CASSREEKLFF. The CDR3 nucleotides are TGTGCCAGCAGCCGAGAGGAAAAACTGTTTTTT. The rearrangement joins TRBV7-9 to TRBJ1-4; D gene uncertain. The ends were cut back, 5 bases at V and 8 bases at J, with 6 bases in the middle. The CDR3 covers 11 residues. Germline CDR1 is SEHNR and CDR2 is FQNEAQ (reference sequence). Complete variable domain (other parts from reference TRBV7-9 and TRBJ1-4): DTGVSQNPRHKITKRGQNVTFRCDPISEHNRLYWYRQTLGQGPEFLTYFQNEAQLEKSRLLSDRFSAERPKGSFSTLEIQRTEQGDSAMYLCASSREEKLFFGSGTQLSVL.

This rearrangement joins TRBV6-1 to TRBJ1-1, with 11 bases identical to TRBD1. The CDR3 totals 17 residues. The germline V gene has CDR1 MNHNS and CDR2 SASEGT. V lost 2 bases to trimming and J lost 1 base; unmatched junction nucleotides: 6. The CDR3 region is CASSENWGQGENTEAFF. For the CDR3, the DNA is TGTGCCAGCAGTGAAAATTGGGGACAGGGGGAGAACACTGAAGCTTTCTTT.

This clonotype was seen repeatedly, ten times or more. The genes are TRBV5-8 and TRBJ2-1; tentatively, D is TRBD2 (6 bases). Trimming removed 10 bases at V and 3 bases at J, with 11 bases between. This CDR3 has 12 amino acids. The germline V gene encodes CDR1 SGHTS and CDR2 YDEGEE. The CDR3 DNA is TGTGCCTCCTCTAGCGACTACAATGAGCAGTTCTTC. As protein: CASSSDYNEQFF.

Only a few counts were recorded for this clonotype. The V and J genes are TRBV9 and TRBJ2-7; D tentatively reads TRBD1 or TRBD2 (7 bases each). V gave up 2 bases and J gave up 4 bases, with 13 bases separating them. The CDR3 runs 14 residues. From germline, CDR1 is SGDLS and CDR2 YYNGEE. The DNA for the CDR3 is TGTGCCAGCAGCGTCAGGGGGGGGGAGTACGAGCAGTACTTC. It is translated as CASSVRGGEYEQYF.

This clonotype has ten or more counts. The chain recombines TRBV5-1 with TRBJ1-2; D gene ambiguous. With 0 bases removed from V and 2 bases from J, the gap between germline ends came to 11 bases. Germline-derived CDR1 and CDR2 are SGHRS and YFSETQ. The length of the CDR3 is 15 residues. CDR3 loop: CASSLDGGRNYGYTF. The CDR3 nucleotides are TGCGCCAGCAGCTTGGATGGTGGACGGAACTATGGCTACACCTTC.

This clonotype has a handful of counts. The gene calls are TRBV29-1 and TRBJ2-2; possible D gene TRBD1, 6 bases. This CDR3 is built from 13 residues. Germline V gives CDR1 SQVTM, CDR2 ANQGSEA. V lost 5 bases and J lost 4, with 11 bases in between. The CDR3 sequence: CSVSTGSTGELFF. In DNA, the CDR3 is TGCAGCGTTTCTACAGGGTCCACCGGGGAGCTGTTTTTT.

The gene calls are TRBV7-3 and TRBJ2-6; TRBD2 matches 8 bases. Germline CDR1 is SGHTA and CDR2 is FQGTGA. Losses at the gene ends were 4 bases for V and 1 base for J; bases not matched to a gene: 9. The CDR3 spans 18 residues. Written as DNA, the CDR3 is TGTGCCAGCAGCTCACCGACAGGACTAGCATCTGGGGCCAACGTCCTGACTTTC. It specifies CASSSPTGLASGANVLTF.

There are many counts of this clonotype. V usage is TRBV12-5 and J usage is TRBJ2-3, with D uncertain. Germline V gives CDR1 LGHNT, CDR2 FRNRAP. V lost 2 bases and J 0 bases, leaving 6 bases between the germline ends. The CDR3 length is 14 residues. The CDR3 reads CASGLYSSTDTQYF. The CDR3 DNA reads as TGTGCTAGTGGTTTGTACAGCAGCACAGATACGCAGTATTTT.

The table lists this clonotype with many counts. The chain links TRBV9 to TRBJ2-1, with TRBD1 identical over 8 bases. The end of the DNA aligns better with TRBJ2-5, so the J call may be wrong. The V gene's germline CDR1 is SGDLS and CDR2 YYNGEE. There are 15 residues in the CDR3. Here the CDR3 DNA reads TGTGCCAGCAGCGCAAATTCAGGGGGCAGAGAGACCCAGTACTTC. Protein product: CASSANSGGRETQYF.

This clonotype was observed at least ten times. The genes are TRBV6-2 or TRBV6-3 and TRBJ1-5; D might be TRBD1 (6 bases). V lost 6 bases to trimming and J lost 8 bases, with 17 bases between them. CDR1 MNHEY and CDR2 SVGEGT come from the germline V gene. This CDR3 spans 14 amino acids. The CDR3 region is CASRSRGFGKPQHF. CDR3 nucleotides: TGTGCCAGCAGGAGCAGGGGTTTTGGGAAGCCCCAGCATTTT.

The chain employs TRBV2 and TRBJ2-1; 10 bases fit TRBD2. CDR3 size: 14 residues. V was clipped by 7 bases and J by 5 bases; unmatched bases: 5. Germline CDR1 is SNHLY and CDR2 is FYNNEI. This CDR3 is CASTGLAVDNEQFF. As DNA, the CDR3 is TGTGCCAGCACCGGACTAGCGGTCGACAATGAGCAGTTCTTC.